These T cell receptor beta chains were read from a single sample in a study of blood T cell repertoires in COVID-19. Libraries were prepared by immunoSEQ multiplex PCR; TCRdb keeps only in-frame clonotypes and omits some of them. The sample contains hundreds of thousands of clones, around 89% of which appear only once. The specimen sequenced was peripheral blood. The receptors derive from a woman aged 25 to 39 with COVID-19, enrolled during active disease. The CDR3 runs from the conserved cysteine through the conserved F or W. Fields, in order: CDR3 protein, CDR3 DNA, V gene, J gene, D gene, clone size. The D gene is left open where the match is weak. A row's size may be missing; if present it is once, few, many or a size class.

CASTPVGSSNQPQHF	TGTGCCAGCACCCCAGTAGGGAGCAGCAATCAGCCCCAGCATTTT	TRBV6-2/TRBV6-3	TRBJ1-5	-	few
CATSSYGQGGSYEQYF	TGTGCCACCAGCAGCTACGGACAGGGGGGGTCCTACGAGCAGTACTTC	TRBV15	TRBJ2-7	TRBD1	once
CASRSQLAGRRTGELFF	TGCGCCAGCAGGAGCCAACTAGCGGGACGTCGCACCGGGGAGCTGTTTTTT	TRBV4-1	TRBJ2-2	TRBD2	-
CASSAGTSGDQYF	TGTGCCAGCAGTGCCGGGACTAGCGGGGATCAGTACTTC	TRBV2	TRBJ2-4	TRBD2	-
CASSPPGQRTDTQYF	TGTGCCAGCTCACCACCCGGACAGCGCACAGATACGCAGTATTTT	TRBV18	TRBJ2-3	-	-
CASSYLFSNQPQHF	TGTGCCAGCAGTTACCTATTTAGCAATCAGCCCCAGCATTTT	TRBV6-2/TRBV6-3	TRBJ1-5	-	-
CASSEDSNTGELFF	TGTGCCAGCAGTGAAGACAGCAACACCGGGGAGCTGTTTTTT	TRBV28	TRBJ2-2	-	-
CASRAGAGPTGELFF	TGTGCTAGCAGGGCAGGTGCGGGACCCACCGGGGAGCTGTTTTTT	TRBV7-7	TRBJ2-2	-	-
CASSYSGRGSNQPQHF	TGTGCCAGCAGTTACTCCGGCAGGGGTAGCAATCAGCCCCAGCATTTT	TRBV6-5	TRBJ1-5	-	-
CASSVIRTGLYEQYF	TGTGCCAGCAGTGTAATCAGGACAGGGCTTTACGAGCAGTACTTC	TRBV27	TRBJ2-7	TRBD1	-
CASSQDRAVLRGYTF	TGCGCCAGCAGCCAAGACAGGGCGGTTCTACGTGGCTACACCTTC	TRBV4-3	TRBJ1-2	-	-
CASSLGTGGRPDGEQFF	TGTGCCAGCAGTTTAGGGACAGGGGGCCGCCCGGACGGTGAGCAGTTCTTC	TRBV28	TRBJ2-1	TRBD1	-
CASSSGGEQFF	TGCGCCAGCAGCTCGGGGGGGGAGCAGTTCTTC	TRBV4-1	TRBJ2-1	TRBD2	-
CASSYVRTGVNEKLFF	TGTGCCAGCAGTTACGTCCGGACAGGAGTTAATGAAAAACTGTTTTTT	TRBV6-6	TRBJ1-4	TRBD1	-
CASSIQAGELFF	TGTGCCAGCAGTATACAGGCCGGGGAGCTGTTTTTT	TRBV6-2/TRBV6-3	TRBJ2-2	-	-
CASSTQGRYNEQFF	TGTGCCAGCTCCACCCAGGGGCGGTACAATGAGCAGTTCTTC	TRBV18	TRBJ2-1	-	-
CASTLPGNTIYF	TGTGCCAGCACCCTACCCGGAAACACCATATATTTT	TRBV7-2	TRBJ1-3	-	-
CASTTGGGRVHEQYF	TGTGCCAGCACCACGGGGGGGGGTAGAGTCCACGAGCAGTACTTC	TRBV28	TRBJ2-7	TRBD2	once
CAISDQLVFSGANVLTF	TGTGCCATCAGTGACCAACTAGTCTTCTCTGGGGCCAACGTCCTGACTTTC	TRBV10-3	TRBJ2-6	-	-
CASRPGTGTTGELFF	TGTGCCAGCAGGCCCGGGACAGGGACCACCGGGGAGCTGTTTTTT	TRBV7-6	TRBJ2-2	TRBD1	few
CASSLQGTESYEQYF	TGTGCCAGCAGCTTGCAGGGGACAGAATCTTATGAGCAGTACTTC	TRBV5-8	TRBJ2-7	TRBD1	-
CASGRGSYEQYF	TGTGCCAGCGGCCGGGGGAGCTACGAGCAGTACTTC	TRBV27	TRBJ2-7	-	-
CASSRGGEKLFF	TGTGCCAGCAGTAGGGGTGGTGAAAAACTGTTTTTT	TRBV28	TRBJ1-4	-	once
CASSEFTGGNNQPQHF	TGTGCCAGCAGTGAATTTACAGGGGGCAACAATCAGCCCCAGCATTTT	TRBV6-1	TRBJ1-5	TRBD1	-
CASSPRRLAGVETQYF	TGTGCCAGCAGCCCTCGGCGGCTAGCGGGGGTAGAGACCCAGTACTTC	TRBV7-2	TRBJ2-5	TRBD2	-
CASKPQGAGNQPQHF	TGTGCCAGCAAACCACAGGGTGCGGGCAATCAGCCCCAGCATTTT	TRBV28	TRBJ1-5	-	few
CASSRGGTNEKLFF	TGTGCCAGCAGCCGGGGAGGGACTAATGAAAAACTGTTTTTT	TRBV7-8	TRBJ1-4	-	-
CASSELAATNEKLFF	TGTGCCAGCAGTGAATTGGCCGCAACTAATGAAAAACTGTTTTTT	TRBV2	TRBJ1-4	-	-
CASLQPREGTDTQYF	TGTGCCAGCCTACAGCCCAGGGAGGGGACAGATACGCAGTATTTT	TRBV11-2	TRBJ2-3	TRBD2	-
CASSANEQFF	TGTGCCAGCAGTGCAAATGAGCAGTTCTTC	TRBV2	TRBJ2-1	-	-
CASSSDIPGTEAFF	TGCGCCAGCAGCTCGGACATACCTGGGACTGAAGCTTTCTTT	TRBV5-1	TRBJ1-1	-	-
CASRASGRGNEQFF	TGTGCCAGCAGGGCTAGCGGGAGAGGCAATGAGCAGTTCTTC	TRBV6-6	TRBJ2-1	TRBD2	once
CASSLELAGGGETQYF	TGTGCCAGCAGCTTAGAACTAGCGGGGGGCGGGGAGACCCAGTACTTC	TRBV7-6	TRBJ2-5	TRBD2	-
CATSRPLAGGLNEQYF	TGTGCCACCAGCAGGCCTCTAGCGGGGGGGCTTAACGAGCAGTACTTC	TRBV15	TRBJ2-7	TRBD2	once
CASSPIPGTKEQYF	TGCGCCAGCAGCCCCATCCCCGGGACTAAGGAGCAGTACTTC	TRBV5-1	TRBJ2-7	TRBD2	once
CASSYAGRSGNTIYF	TGTGCCAGCAGTTACGCAGGAAGATCTGGAAACACCATATATTTT	TRBV6-5	TRBJ1-3	-	-
CASSLAGPGTQYF	TGCGCCAGCAGCTTGGCGGGCCCGGGAACGCAGTATTTT	TRBV5-1	TRBJ2-3	-	-
CASSGSGKNTGELFF	TGTGCCAGCAGCGGTAGCGGGAAGAACACCGGGGAGCTGTTTTTT	TRBV9	TRBJ2-2	TRBD2	-
CASSSWRTTGQMSNQPQHF	TGTGCCAGCAGTTCCTGGAGAACAACCGGACAGATGAGCAATCAGCCCCAGCATTTT	TRBV6-2/TRBV6-3	TRBJ1-5	-	-
CSASALASYEQYF	TGCAGTGCAAGTGCTCTGGCCTCCTACGAGCAGTACTTC	TRBV20-1	TRBJ2-7	-	-
CASSSYPGAGELFF	TGTGCCAGCAGTTCCTATCCAGGGGCCGGGGAGCTGTTTTTT	TRBV27	TRBJ2-2	-	-
CASSPSGGSYSNQPQHF	TGTGCCAGCAGTCCAAGTGGTGGGAGCTATAGCAATCAGCCCCAGCATTTT	TRBV4-2	TRBJ1-5	-	-
CASSSYGLAGGAGELFF	TGTGCCAGCAGCTCCTATGGCCTAGCGGGAGGTGCCGGGGAGCTGTTTTTT	TRBV7-6	TRBJ2-2	TRBD2	few
CASRMLDRVHQPQHF	TGTGCCAGCAGGATGCTGGACAGGGTTCATCAGCCCCAGCATTTT	TRBV28	TRBJ1-5	TRBD1	-
CASSLFEGGPSGELFF	TGTGCCAGCAGCTTGTTTGAGGGAGGGCCCTCCGGGGAGCTGTTTTTT	TRBV5-6	TRBJ2-2	TRBD2	-